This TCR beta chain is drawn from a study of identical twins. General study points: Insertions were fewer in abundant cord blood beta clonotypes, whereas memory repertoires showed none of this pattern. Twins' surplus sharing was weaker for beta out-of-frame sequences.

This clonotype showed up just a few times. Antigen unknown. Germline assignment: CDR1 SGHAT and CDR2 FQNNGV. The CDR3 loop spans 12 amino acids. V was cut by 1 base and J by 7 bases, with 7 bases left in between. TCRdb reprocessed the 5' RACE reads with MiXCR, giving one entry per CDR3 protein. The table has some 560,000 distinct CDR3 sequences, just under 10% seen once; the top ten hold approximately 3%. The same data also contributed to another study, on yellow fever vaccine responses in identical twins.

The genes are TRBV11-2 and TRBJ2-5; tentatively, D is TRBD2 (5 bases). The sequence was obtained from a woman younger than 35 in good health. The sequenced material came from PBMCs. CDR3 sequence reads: CASSLVEGTQYF. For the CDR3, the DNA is TGTGCCAGCAGCTTAGTCGAGGGGACCCAGTACTTC.